This TCR beta chain comes out of a study of T cell repertoires in aging, cancer and after chemotherapy. General study points: Across the chemotherapy interval, each cancer cohort showed higher median generation probability, suggesting thymic rebound.

Peripheral blood genomic DNA, not sorted cells or RNA, was the template. The CDR3 is 13 residues long. In germline, CDR1 is MNHEY, CDR2 SVGAGI. V was pared by 4 bases and J by 3 bases, with 1 base of the junction left unmatched. Rearranged V-D-J TRB sequences were amplified with a mixed TRB-A/B primer pool. TCRdb called the multiplex PCR reads again in MiXCR, with one record for every CDR3 protein. The table records roughly 700 distinct CDR3 sequences, about 48% of them present only once. Comments on this clonotype: Its antigen is still unknown.

Sequenced material: blood. The V and J genes are TRBV6-5 and TRBJ2-7, with 9 bases that match TRBD1. The receptor was derived from a human donor with a solid tumor. CDR3 sequence: CASSSGQGYEQYF. DNA of the CDR3: TGTGCCAGCAGTTCGGGACAGGGCTACGAGCAGTACTTC.